This T cell receptor (beta chain) derives from a study of T cell repertoires in aging, cancer and after chemotherapy. Study in general: Donor ages fell into six groups from 30 or younger up to 70 or older. Clear clonal overlap appeared across healthy donor samples taken over several months to years.

A few counts support this clonotype. Its antigen is undetermined. Peripheral blood genomic DNA, not sorted cells or RNA, was the template. Multiplex touch-down PCR with TRB-A/B primers amplified rearranged V-D-J TRB sequences. TCRdb independently ran MiXCR on the multiplex PCR reads; one entry per CDR3 protein. The sample contains roughly 6,000 distinct CDR3 sequences, 25% to 35% of which appear only once. Findings and caveats of the study: Age-matched healthy donors had significantly more diverse, less clonal blood TCR repertoires than untreated cancer patients.

V was pared by 4 bases and J by 5 bases, with 13 bases of the junction left unmatched. Germline lookup yields CDR1 MNHEY and CDR2 SVGEGT. This CDR3 has 16 amino acids. This TCR derives from a human donor in good health. This sequence joins TRBV6-2 or TRBV6-3 and TRBJ2-7; 8 bases map to TRBD1. Material: blood. The CDR3 nucleotides read TGTGCCAGCAGTTCCCCAGCAGCAGGGGGCAAAGACGAGCAGTACTTC. Translating gives CASSSPAAGGKDEQYF.